The 7 T cell receptor beta chains given below trace back to one sample, sequenced in a study of blood T cell repertoires in COVID-19. Measured with immunoSEQ multiplex PCR; TCRdb has only the in-frame clones, and not every one. The sample records fewer than 450,000 clones, almost 90% being singletons. The specimen was peripheral blood. The receptors were sampled from a woman in her sixties or seventies with COVID-19, enrolled during active disease.

The V call is TRBV5-1, the J call TRBJ2-5; 10 nucleotides match TRBD2. Germline trimming cut 4 bases from V and 2 bases from J; bases unmatched to any gene: 5. The CDR3 sequence is 15 residues long. The V gene's germline CDR1 is SGHRS and CDR2 YFSETQ. This CDR3 reads CASSVSGGAQETQYF. The CDR3 DNA sequence: TGCGCCAGCAGCGTAAGCGGGGGGGCTCAAGAGACCCAGTACTTC.

The rearrangement joins TRBV5-6 to TRBJ1-4, with D possibly TRBD1 on 5 matching bases. The CDR3 runs to 14 residues. V was clipped by 3 bases and J by 6 bases, with 12 bases between them. Germline values: CDR1 SGHDT, CDR2 YYEEEE. The CDR3 spells CASSSVIGDEKLFF. The CDR3 DNA follows: TGTGCCAGCAGCTCGGTGATAGGGGATGAAAAACTGTTTTTT.

The rearrangement uses TRBV12-3 or TRBV12-4 and TRBJ1-1; D unresolved. Trimming pared 5 bases from V and 2 bases from J, leaving 9 bases between. The CDR3 runs 13 residues. CDR3 in DNA: TGTGCCAGCAGTCACACAGCAAACACTGAAGCTTTCTTT. It codes for CASSHTANTEAFF.

This chain joins TRBV19 and TRBJ1-5, with TRBD1 matching 10 bases. V dropped 6 bases and J dropped 6; count of bases not matched to a gene: 11. CDR3 length equals 16 residues. The germline V gene encodes CDR1 LNHDA and CDR2 SQIVND (reference sequence). CDR3 nucleotide sequence: TGTGCCAGTAGCAACCCATCAGGGACAGGGGCTCAGCCCCAGCATTTT. Protein sequence: CASSNPSGTGAQPQHF.

V is TRBV6-6 and J is TRBJ1-2, with D tentatively TRBD1 (6 bases). V was pared by 4 bases and J by 6 bases, with 15 bases between. The CDR3 has 14 residues. Germline CDR1 and CDR2: MNHNY and SVGAGI (reference sequence). The CDR3 bases are TGTGCCAGCAGTTGGACCACAGGGTTCGATGGCTACACCTTC. It translates to CASSWTTGFDGYTF.

The chain employs TRBV24-1 and TRBJ2-5, with a weak D call TRBD1 (6 bases). The germline V gene has CDR1 KGHDR and CDR2 SFDVKD. The CDR3 is made up of 15 amino acids. V lost 4 bases to trimming and J lost 4 bases, with 15 bases between them. CDR3 region: CATSDARTVGETQYF. CDR3 sequence (DNA): TGTGCCACCAGTGACGCCCGGACAGTGGGAGAGACCCAGTACTTC.

This clone occurred once. The V call is TRBV11-2, the J call TRBJ1-6; D perhaps matches TRBD1 (5 bases). The CDR3 extends over 15 amino acids. CDR1 SGHAT and CDR2 FQNNGV come from the germline V gene. V was cut by 3 bases and J by 7 bases, with 13 bases left in between. As DNA, the CDR3 is TGTGCCAGCAGCTTCGCAGGGAATCTAAATTCACCCCTCCACTTT. Its translation: CASSFAGNLNSPLHF.